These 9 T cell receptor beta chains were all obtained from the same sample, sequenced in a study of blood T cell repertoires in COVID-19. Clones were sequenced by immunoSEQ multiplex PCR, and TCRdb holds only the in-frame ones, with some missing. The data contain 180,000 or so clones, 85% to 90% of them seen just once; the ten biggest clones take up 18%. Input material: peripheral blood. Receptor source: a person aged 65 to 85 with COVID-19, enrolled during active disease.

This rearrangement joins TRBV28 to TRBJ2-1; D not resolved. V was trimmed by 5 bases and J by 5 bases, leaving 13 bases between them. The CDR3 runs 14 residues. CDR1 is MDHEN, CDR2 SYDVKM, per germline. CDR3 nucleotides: TGTGCCAGCAGTCCTCCGAGGTCCCACAATGAGCAGTTCTTC. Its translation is CASSPPRSHNEQFF. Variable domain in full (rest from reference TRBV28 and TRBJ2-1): DVKVTQSSRYLVKRTGEKVFLECVQDMDHENMFWYRQDPGLGLRLIYFSYDVKMKEKGDIPEGYSVSREKKERFSLILESASTNQTSMYLCASSPPRSHNEQFFGPGTRLTVL.

CDR3 sequence reads: CASSTPYRQATYEQYF. The CDR3 DNA reads TGTGCCAGTAGTACCCCCTATCGGCAGGCGACCTACGAGCAGTACTTC. The chain links TRBV19 to TRBJ2-7, with D uncertain. Germline values: CDR1 LNHDA, CDR2 SQIVND (reference sequence). Trimming removed 4 bases from V and 2 bases from J, with 18 bases in between. The CDR3 is 16 residues long.

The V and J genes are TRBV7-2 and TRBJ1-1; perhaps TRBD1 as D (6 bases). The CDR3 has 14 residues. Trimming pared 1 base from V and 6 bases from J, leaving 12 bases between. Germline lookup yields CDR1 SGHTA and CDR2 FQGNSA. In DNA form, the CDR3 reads TGTGCCAGCAGCTTAGGGGGCGGGGGCGCTGAAGCTTTCTTT. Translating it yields CASSLGGGGAEAFF. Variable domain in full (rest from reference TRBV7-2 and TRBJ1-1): GAGVSQSPSNKVTEKGKDVELRCDPISGHTALYWYRQSLGQGLEFLIYFQGNSAPDKSGLPSDRFSAERTGGSVSTLTIQRTQQEDSAVYLCASSLGGGGAEAFFGQGTRLTVV.

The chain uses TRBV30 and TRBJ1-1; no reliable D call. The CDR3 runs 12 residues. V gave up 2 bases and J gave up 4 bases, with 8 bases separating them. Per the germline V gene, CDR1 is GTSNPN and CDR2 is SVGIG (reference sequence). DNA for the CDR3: TGTGCCTGGAGTCAGGTGGCCACTGAAGCTTTCTTT. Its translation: CAWSQVATEAFF.

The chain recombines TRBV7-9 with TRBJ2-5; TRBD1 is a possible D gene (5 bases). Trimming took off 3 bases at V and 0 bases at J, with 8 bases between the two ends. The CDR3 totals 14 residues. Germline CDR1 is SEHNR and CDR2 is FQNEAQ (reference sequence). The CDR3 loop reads CASSFARDQETQYF. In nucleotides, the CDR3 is TGTGCCAGCAGCTTTGCCAGGGACCAAGAGACCCAGTACTTC.

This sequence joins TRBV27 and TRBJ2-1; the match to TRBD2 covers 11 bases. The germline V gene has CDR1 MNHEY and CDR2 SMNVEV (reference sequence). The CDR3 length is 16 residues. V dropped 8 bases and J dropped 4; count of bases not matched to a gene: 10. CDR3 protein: CASELRSGGGYNEQFF. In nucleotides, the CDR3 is TGTGCCAGCGAACTCCGTAGCGGGGGGGGATACAATGAGCAGTTCTTC.

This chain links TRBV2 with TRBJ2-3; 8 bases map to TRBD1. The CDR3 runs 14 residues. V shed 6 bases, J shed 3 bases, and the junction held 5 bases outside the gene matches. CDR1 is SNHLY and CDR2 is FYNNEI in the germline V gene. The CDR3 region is CASRDRVGTDTQYF. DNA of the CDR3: TGTGCCAGCAGGGACAGGGTGGGGACAGATACGCAGTATTTT.

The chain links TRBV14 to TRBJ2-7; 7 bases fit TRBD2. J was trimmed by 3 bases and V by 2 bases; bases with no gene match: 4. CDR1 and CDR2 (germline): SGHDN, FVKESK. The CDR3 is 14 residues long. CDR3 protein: CASSQSSGIYEQYF. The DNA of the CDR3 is TGTGCCAGCAGCCAATCTAGCGGAATCTACGAGCAGTACTTC.

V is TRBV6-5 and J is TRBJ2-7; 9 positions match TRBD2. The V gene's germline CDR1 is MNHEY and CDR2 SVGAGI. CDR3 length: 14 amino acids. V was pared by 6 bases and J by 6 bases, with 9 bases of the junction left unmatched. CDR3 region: CASRETSGFGEQYF. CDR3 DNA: TGTGCCAGCAGGGAGACTAGCGGATTCGGCGAGCAGTACTTC.